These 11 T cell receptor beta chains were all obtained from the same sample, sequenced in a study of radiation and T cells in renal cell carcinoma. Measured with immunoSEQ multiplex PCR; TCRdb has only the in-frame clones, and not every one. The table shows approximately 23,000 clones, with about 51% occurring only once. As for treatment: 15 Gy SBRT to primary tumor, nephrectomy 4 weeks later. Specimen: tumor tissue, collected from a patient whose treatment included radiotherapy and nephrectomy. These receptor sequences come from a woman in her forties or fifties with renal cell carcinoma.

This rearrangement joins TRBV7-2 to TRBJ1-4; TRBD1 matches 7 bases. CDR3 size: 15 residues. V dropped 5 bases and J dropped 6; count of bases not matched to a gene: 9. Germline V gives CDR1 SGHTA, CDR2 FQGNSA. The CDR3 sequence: CASSAQTGRDEKLFF. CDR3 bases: TGTGCCAGCAGCGCCCAGACAGGGAGGGATGAAAAACTGTTTTTT. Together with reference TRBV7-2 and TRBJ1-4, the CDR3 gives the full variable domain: GAGVSQSPSNKVTEKGKDVELRCDPISGHTALYWYRQSLGQGLEFLIYFQGNSAPDKSGLPSDRFSAERTGGSVSTLTIQRTQQEDSAVYLCASSAQTGRDEKLFFGSGTQLSVL.

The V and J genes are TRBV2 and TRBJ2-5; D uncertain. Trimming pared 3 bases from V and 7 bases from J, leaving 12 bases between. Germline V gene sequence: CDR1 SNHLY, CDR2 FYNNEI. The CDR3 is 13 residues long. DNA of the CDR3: TGTGCCAGCAGTGATGGGAATGTGGGGACCCAGTACTTC. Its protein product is CASSDGNVGTQYF.

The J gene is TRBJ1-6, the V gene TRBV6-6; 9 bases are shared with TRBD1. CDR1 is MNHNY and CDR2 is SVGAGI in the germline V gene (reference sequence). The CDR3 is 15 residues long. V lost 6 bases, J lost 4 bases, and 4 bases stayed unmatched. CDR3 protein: CASRTDRGYNSPLHF. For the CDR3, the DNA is TGTGCCAGCAGAACTGACAGGGGGTATAATTCACCCCTCCACTTT.

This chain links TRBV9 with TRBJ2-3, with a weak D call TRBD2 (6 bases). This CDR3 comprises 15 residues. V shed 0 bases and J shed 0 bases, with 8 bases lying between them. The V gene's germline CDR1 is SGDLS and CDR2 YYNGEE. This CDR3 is CASSVGAGSTDTQYF. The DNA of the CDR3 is TGTGCCAGCAGCGTAGGGGCGGGGAGCACAGATACGCAGTATTTT. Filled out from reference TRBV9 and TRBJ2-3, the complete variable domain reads DSGVTQTPKHLITATGQRVTLRCSPRSGDLSVYWYQQSLDQGLQFLIQYYNGEERAKGNILERFSAQQFPDLHSELNLSSLELGDSALYFCASSVGAGSTDTQYFGPGTRLTVL.

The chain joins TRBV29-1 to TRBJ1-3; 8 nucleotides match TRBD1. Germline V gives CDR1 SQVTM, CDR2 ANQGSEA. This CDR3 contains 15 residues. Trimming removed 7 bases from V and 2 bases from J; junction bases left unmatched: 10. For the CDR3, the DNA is TGCAGCGCCGCGACAGGGGAGTTTGCTGGAAACACCATATATTTT. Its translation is CSAATGEFAGNTIYF.

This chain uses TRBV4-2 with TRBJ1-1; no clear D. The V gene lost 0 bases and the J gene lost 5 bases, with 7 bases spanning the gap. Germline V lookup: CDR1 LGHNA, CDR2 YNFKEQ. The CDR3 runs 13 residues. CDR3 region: CASSQERWTEAFF. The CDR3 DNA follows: TGTGCCAGCAGCCAAGAAAGGTGGACTGAAGCTTTCTTT.

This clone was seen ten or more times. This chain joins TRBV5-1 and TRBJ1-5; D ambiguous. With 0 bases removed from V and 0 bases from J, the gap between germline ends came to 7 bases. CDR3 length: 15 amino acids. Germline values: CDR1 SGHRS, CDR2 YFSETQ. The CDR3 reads CASSLGPYSNQPQHF. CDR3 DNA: TGCGCCAGCAGCTTGGGCCCATATAGCAATCAGCCCCAGCATTTT.

The CDR3 loop reads CASSGRGGMDSPLHF. The CDR3 DNA follows: TGTGCCAGCAGTGGCCGAGGGGGAATGGATTCACCCCTCCACTTT. The chain is built from TRBV2 and TRBJ1-6; possible D gene TRBD1, 6 bases. Germline loops: CDR1 SNHLY, CDR2 FYNNEI. This CDR3 is 15 amino acids long. The V end was cut by 4 bases, the J end by 8 bases, with 15 bases between.

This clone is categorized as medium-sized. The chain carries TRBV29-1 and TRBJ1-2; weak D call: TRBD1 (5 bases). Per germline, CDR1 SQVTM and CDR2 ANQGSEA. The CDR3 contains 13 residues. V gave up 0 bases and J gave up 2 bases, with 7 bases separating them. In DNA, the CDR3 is TGCAGCGTTGAAGATCACAGGAACTATGGCTACACCTTC. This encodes CSVEDHRNYGYTF.

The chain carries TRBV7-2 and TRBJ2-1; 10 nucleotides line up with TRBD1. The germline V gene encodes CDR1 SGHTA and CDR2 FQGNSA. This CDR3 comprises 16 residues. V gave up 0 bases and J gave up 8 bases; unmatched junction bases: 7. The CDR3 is CASSLALGQGRDEQFF. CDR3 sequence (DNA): TGTGCCAGCAGCTTAGCGTTGGGACAGGGGCGTGATGAGCAGTTCTTC.

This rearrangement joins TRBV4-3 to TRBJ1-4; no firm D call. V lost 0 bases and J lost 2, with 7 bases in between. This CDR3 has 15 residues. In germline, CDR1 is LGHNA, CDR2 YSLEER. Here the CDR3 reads CASSQDLGTNEKLFF. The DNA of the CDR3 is TGCGCCAGCAGCCAAGATTTGGGTACTAATGAAAAACTGTTTTTT.